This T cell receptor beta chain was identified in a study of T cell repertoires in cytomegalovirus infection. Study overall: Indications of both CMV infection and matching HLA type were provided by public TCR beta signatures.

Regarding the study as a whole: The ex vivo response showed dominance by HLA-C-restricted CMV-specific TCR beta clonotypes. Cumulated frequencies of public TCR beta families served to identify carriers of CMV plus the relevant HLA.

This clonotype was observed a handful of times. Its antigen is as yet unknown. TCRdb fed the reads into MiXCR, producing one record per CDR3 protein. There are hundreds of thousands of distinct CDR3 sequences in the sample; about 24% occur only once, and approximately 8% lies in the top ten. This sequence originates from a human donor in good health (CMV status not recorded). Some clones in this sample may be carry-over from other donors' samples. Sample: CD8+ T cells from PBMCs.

CDR3 loop: CASSQDSAGLWGVEPMNTEAFF. CDR3 bases: TGCGCCAGCAGCCAAGATTCCGCGGGTTTGTGGGGGGTTGAACCGATGAACACTGAAGCTTTCTTT. This sequence joins TRBV4-1 and TRBJ1-1; a weak D match, TRBD1 (5 bases). The CDR3 covers 22 residues. The germline CDR1 and CDR2 sequences are MGHRA and YSYEKL. Trimming cost V 0 bases and J 0 bases, with 29 bases left between them.